This TCR beta chain is from a study of blood T cell repertoires in COVID-19. Germline V gene sequence: CDR1 SGHTA, CDR2 FQGTGA. Trimming took 0 bases from V and 0 from J, leaving 8 bases between them. This CDR3 has 15 residues. TCRdb's copy holds only in-frame clones and misses some; the assay was immunoSEQ multiplex PCR. The table records around 250,000 clones, approximately 90% of them present only once. The chain is built from TRBV7-3 and TRBJ1-1; D gene ambiguous. Sequences were obtained from PBMCs or T cells enriched from blood (not recorded which). The receptor was isolated from a man aged 35 to 55 who had been exposed to COVID-19. Written as DNA, the CDR3 is TGTGCCAGCAGCTTAACTGGGCAGATGAACACTGAAGCTTTCTTT. It is translated as CASSLTGQMNTEAFF.